The clone carrying this T cell receptor (beta chain) has at least ten counts. The CDR3 totals 12 residues. The germline V gene encodes CDR1 MNHNY and CDR2 SVGAGI (reference sequence). V dropped 5 bases and J dropped 11 bases, with 15 bases sitting between them. The record originates from a study of T-cell memory formation after mild COVID-19. In TCRdb, the 5' RACE reads were re-called with MiXCR into one record per CDR3 protein. This sample has 200,000 or so distinct CDR3 sequences; around 19% occur once, and the top ten carry roughly 2.6%. The origin of this receptor is an adult woman who had mild COVID-19 (a few samples of this study predate the infection). Cell type and time point are not known. Sequenced material: PBMCs or a T cell subset sorted from them (not recorded which). V gene TRBV6-6 combines with J gene TRBJ1-1; D possibly corresponds to TRBD1 (6 bases). The DNA of the CDR3 is TGTGCCAGCAGTCCTACAGGGAACAAGGCTTTCTTT. Translation: CASSPTGNKAFF.